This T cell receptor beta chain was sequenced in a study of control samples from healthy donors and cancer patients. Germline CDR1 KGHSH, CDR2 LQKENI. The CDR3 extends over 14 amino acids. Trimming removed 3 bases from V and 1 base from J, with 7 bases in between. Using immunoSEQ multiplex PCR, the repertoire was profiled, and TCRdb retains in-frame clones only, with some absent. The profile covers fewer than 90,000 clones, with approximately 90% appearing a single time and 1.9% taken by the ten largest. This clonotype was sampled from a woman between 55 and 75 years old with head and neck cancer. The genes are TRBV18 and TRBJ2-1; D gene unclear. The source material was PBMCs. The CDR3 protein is CASSPSGSYNEQFF. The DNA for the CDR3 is TGTGCCAGCTCACCGTCCGGGTCCTACAATGAGCAGTTCTTC.